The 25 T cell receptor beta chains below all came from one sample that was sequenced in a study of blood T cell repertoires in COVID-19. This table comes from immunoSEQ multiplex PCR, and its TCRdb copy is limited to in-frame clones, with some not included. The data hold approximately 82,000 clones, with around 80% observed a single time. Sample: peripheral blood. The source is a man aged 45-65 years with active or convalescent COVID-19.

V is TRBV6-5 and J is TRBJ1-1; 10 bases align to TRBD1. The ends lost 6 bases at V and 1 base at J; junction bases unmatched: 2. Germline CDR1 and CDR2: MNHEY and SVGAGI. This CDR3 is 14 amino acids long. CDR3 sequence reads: CASRGQGKNTEAFF. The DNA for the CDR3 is TGTGCCAGCAGGGGACAGGGGAAGAACACTGAAGCTTTCTTT.

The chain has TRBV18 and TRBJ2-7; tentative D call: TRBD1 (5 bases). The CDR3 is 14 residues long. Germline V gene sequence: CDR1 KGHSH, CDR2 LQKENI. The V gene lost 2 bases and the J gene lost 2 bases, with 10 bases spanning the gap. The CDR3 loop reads CASSPGATTYEQYF. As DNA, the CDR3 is TGTGCCAGCTCACCAGGGGCCACTACCTACGAGCAGTACTTC.

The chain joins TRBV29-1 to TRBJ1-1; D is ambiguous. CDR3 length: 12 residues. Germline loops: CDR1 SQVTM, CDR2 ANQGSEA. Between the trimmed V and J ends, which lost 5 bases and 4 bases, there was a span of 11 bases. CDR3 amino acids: CSVRQESTEAFF. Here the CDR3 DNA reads TGCAGCGTTCGGCAGGAAAGCACTGAAGCTTTCTTT.

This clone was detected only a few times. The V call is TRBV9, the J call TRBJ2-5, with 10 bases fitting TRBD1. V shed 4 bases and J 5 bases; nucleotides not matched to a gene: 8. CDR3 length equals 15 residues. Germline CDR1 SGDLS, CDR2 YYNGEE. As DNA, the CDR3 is TGTGCCAGCAGCCCCTCAGACAGGGGGCAGGAGACCCAGTACTTC. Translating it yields CASSPSDRGQETQYF.

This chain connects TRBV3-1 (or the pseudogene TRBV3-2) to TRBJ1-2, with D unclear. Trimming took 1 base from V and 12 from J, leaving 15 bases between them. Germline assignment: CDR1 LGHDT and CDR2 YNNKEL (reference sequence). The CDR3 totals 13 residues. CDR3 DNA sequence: TGTGCCAGCAGCCAAGGTGGCGGGGATAGGGACACCTTC. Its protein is CASSQGGGDRDTF.

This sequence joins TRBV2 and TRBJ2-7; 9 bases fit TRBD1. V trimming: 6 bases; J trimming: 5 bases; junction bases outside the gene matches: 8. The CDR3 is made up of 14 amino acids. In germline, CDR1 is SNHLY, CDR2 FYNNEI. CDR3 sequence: CASRYPGQGNEQYF. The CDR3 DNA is TGTGCCAGCAGGTACCCGGGACAGGGTAACGAGCAGTACTTC.

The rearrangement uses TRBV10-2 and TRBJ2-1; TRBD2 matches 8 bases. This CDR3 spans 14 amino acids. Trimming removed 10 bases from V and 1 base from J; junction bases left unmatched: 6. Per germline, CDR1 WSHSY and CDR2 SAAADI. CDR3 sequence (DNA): TGCGCCACCGTACAGCGGGGGTCCTACAATGAGCAGTTCTTC. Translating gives CATVQRGSYNEQFF.

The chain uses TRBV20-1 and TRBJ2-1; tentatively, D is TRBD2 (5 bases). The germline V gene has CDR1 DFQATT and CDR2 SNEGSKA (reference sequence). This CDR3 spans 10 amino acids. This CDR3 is CSSQSGEQFF. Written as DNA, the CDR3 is TGCAGCTCTCAAAGCGGTGAGCAGTTCTTC.

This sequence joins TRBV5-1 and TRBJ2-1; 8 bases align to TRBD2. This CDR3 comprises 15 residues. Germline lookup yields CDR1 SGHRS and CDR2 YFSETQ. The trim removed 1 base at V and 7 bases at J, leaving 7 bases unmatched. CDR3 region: CASSLSVGGANEQFF. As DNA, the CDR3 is TGCGCCAGCAGCTTGTCTGTCGGGGGGGCAAATGAGCAGTTCTTC.

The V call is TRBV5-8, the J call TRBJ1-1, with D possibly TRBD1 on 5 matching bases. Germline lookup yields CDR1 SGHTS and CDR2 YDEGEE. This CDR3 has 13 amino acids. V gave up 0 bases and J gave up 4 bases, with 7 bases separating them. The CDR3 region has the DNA TGTGCCAGCAGCTTGGAAAGGGGCACTGAAGCTTTCTTT. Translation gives CASSLERGTEAFF.

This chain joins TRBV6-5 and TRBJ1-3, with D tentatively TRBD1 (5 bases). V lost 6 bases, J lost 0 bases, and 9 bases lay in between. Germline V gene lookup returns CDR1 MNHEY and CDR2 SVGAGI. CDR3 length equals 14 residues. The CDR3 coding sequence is TGTGCCAGCAGCCCAGGGTTCTCTGGAAACACCATATATTTT. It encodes CASSPGFSGNTIYF.

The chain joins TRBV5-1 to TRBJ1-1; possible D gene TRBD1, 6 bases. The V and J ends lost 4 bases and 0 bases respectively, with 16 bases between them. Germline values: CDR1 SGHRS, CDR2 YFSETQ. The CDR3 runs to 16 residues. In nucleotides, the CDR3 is TGCGCCAGCAGCGCGTCAGGACAGAAAGTGAACACTGAAGCTTTCTTT. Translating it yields CASSASGQKVNTEAFF.

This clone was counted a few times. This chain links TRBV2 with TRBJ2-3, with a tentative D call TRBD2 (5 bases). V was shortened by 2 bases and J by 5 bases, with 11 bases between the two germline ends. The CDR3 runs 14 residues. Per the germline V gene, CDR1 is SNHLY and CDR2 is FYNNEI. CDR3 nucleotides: TGTGCCAGCAGTGAATCTAGCAGGTTAGATACGCAGTATTTT. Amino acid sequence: CASSESSRLDTQYF.

CDR3 region: CASSQGPDRLNEKLFF. The CDR3 nucleotides are TGCGCCAGCAGCCAAGGCCCGGACAGGCTTAATGAAAAACTGTTTTTT. V is TRBV4-3 and J is TRBJ1-4; 7 bases line up with TRBD1. The CDR3 has 16 amino acids. Germline assignment: CDR1 LGHNA and CDR2 YSLEER. The trim removed 1 base at V and 4 bases at J, leaving 6 bases unmatched.

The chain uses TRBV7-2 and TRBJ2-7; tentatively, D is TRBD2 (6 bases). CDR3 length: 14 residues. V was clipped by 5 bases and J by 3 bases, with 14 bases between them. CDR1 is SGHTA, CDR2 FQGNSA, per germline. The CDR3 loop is CASSASSGGYEQYF. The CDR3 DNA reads TGTGCCAGCAGCGCTAGCTCCGGGGGCTACGAGCAGTACTTC.

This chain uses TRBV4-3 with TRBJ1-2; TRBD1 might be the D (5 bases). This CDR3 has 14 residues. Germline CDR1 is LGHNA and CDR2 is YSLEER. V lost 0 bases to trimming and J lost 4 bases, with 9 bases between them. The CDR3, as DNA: TGCGCCAGCAGCCAAGATGCAGGGCGCTATGGCTACACCTTC. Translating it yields CASSQDAGRYGYTF.

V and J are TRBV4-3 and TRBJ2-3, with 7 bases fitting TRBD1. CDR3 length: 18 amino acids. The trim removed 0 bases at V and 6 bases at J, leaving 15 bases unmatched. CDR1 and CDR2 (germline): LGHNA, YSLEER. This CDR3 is CASSQDPGVGGVGDTQYF. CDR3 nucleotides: TGCGCCAGCAGCCAAGACCCTGGGGTAGGGGGCGTTGGGGATACGCAGTATTTT.

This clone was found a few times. CDR3 residues: CASKGGGNQPQHF. The CDR3 nucleotides read TGTGCCAGCAAGGGGGGAGGGAATCAGCCCCAGCATTTT. The chain has TRBV12-3 or TRBV12-4 and TRBJ1-5, with D possibly TRBD1 on 6 matching bases. There are 13 residues in the CDR3. V lost 7 bases, J lost 4 bases, and 11 bases lay in between.

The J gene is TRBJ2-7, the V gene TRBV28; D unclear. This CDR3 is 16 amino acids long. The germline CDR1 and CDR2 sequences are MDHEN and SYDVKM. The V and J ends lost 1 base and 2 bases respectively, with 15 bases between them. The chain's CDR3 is CASSLSSTGAPYEQYV. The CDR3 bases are TGTGCCAGCAGTTTATCCTCAACCGGTGCCCCCTACGAGCAGTACGTC.

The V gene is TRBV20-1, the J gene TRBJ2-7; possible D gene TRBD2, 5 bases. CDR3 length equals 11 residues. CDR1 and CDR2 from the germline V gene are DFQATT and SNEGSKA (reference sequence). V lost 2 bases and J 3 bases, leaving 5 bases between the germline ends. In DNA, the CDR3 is TGCAGTGCTAGACGGGACTACGAGCAGTACGTC. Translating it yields CSARRDYEQYV.

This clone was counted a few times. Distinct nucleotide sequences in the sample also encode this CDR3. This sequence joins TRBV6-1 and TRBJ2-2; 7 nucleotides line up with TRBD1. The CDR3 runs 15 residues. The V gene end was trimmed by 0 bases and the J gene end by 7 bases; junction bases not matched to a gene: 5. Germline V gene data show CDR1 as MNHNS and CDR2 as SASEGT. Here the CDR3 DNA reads TGTGCCAGCAGTGAAGCGCAAGGGGGCAGCGGGGAGCTGTTTTTT. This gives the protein CASSEAQGGSGELFF.

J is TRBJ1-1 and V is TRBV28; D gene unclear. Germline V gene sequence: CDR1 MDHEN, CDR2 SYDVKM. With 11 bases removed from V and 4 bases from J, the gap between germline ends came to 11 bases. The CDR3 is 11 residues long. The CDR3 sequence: CAAAGSTEAFF. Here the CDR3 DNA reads TGTGCCGCAGCGGGGTCCACTGAAGCTTTCTTT.

CDR3 nucleotides: TGTGCCGTTGCCGGGACAGAAGGCGAGCAGTACGTC. This translates into CAVAGTEGEQYV. The chain links TRBV10-3 to TRBJ2-7; 7 bases line up with TRBD1. The germline gives CDR1 ENHRY, CDR2 SYGVKD. V dropped 11 bases and J dropped 6; count of bases not matched to a gene: 10. This CDR3 is 12 amino acids long.

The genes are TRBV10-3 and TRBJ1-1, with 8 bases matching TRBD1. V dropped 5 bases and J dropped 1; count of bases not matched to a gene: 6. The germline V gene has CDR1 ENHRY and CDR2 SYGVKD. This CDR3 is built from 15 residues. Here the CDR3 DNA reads TGTGCCATCAGTTCAGGGGGCCTCGGGAACACTGAAGCTTTCTTT. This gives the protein CAISSGGLGNTEAFF.

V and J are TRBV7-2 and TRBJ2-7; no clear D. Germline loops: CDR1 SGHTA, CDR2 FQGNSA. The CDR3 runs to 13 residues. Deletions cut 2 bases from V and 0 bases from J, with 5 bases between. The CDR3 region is CASSLFSSYEQYF. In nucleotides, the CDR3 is TGTGCCAGCAGCTTATTTAGCTCCTACGAGCAGTACTTC. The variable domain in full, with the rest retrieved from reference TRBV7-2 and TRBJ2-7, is GAGVSQSPSNKVTEKGKDVELRCDPISGHTALYWYRQSLGQGLEFLIYFQGNSAPDKSGLPSDRFSAERTGGSVSTLTIQRTQQEDSAVYLCASSLFSSYEQYFGPGTRLTVT.